This T cell receptor (beta chain) was captured in a study of blood T cell repertoires in COVID-19 (TCRdb year 2020). Looking at the study overall: The collaborator samples originated in the United States, Italy and Spain and spanned the acute and convalescent phases of COVID-19. The prospective study material was composed of cDNA or gDNA derived from T cells, B-cell-depleted T cells, or PBMCs. The dataset comprised deeply sampled blood TCRbeta repertoires from subjects exposed to, actively infected with, or recovered from COVID-19. A freely available public database, intended as a resource for researchers studying the immune response to SARS-CoV-2, is where the repertoires were released. Samples came from the ongoing ImmuneRACE study (first 160 participants) plus 1,254 subjects from 6 global collaborators. A de-identified subject ID, COVID-19 status, age in years and sex were almost always included in the sample metadata. Where available, HLA class I and class II types were obtained from metadata supplied by the sample provider rather than from assay-based typing. On the study overall, not on this receptor specifically: Clinical and demographic metadata were provided uncurated, with the amount varying by source and participant.

A note on this clone: There is no known antigen for this receptor. Per-base quality was not reported, and no clone a single base away is much larger than it.

TCRbeta CDR3 regions were amplified from genomic DNA using the immunoSEQ Assay, a bias-controlled multiplex PCR. The original pipeline was this. The number of nucleated cells in each sample was estimated from the amplification of reference gene primers within the assay. To quantify the absolute abundance of each unique TCRbeta CDR3 rearrangement, sequence reads were collapsed and filtered. For each sample, productive Simpson clonality was calculated as the square root of Simpson's diversity index over productive rearrangements. TCRdb obtained this table from immuneACCESS and retained in-frame rearrangements with V and J assigned. These tables miss some clones; where compared with another copy, unresolved V genes account for less than half of the shortfall, and the remainder is unexplained. Clone size and V and J calls were adopted from that table, with D and trimming inferred from the DNA. The table for this sample lists 250,000 to 300,000 clones; approximately 86% of them were counted only once. About 5.2% of the sample is in the top ten clones.

One collaborating source in Seattle enrolled patients while the patients were actively infected and followed the patients over time throughout the course of disease. Collaborating institutions collected whole blood in K2EDTA tubes following their own protocols. For TCRbeta analysis, collaborators shipped samples in one of three forms: frozen whole blood, isolated PBMCs, or DNA extracted from either of those sample types. Per the germline V gene, KGHSY is the CDR1 and FQNENV is the CDR2. Including the terminal cysteine and phenylalanine, the CDR3 comprises 14 residues. Only CDR3 DNA is held: 42 bases, read in frame from base 1. Relative to germline, V is missing 4 bases and J is missing 5 bases, with 3 bases of the junction outside any gene match.

The chain uses TRBV16 and TRBJ2-7, with 12 bases aligning to TRBD1. The specimen sequenced was peripheral blood. The receptor's source is a woman in her sixties or seventies with COVID-19, enrolled during active disease. Here the CDR3 is given as CASSRGQGANEQYF. The nucleotides read TGTGCCAGCAGCCGGGGACAGGGGGCGAACGAGCAGTACTTC.